The T cell receptor (beta chain) under discussion was sequenced for a study of T cells in tumors and immune-related adverse events. The CDR3 spans 15 residues. V was pared by 6 bases and J by 7 bases, with 11 bases of the junction left unmatched. Germline CDR1 is LGHNT and CDR2 is FRNRAP. TCRdb's copy holds only in-frame clones and misses some; the assay was immunoSEQ multiplex PCR. This sample has 10,000 or so clones, with roughly 90% found just once. The chain combines TRBV12-5 with TRBJ2-1, with 8 bases matching TRBD1. The source of this sequence is a female donor with metastatic renal cell carcinoma. The sample was lymph node tissue, taken from a patient treated with anti-PD-1 therapy. CDR3 bases: TGTGCTAGTGGGCTTTCAGGGGGCGCGAGGAATGAGCAGTTCTTC. Protein sequence: CASGLSGGARNEQFF.